The T cell receptor beta chain under discussion was sequenced for a study of chronic HIV infection and antiretroviral therapy. Trimming cost V 2 bases and J 10 bases; bases outside gene matches: 12. Germline assignment: CDR1 SGHDN and CDR2 FVKESK. The length of the CDR3 is 15 residues. TCRdb re-called the 5' RACE reads through MiXCR, storing one row per CDR3 protein. The sample lists about 31,000 distinct CDR3 sequences, around 9% occurring once. The genes are TRBV14 and TRBJ2-3, with TRBD1 identical over 7 bases. Material for sequencing was peripheral blood. The receptor was derived from an adult who had HIV and had not received antiretroviral therapy, or was an uninfected healthy control (not recorded which). Written as DNA, the CDR3 is TGTGCCAGCAGCCAATTTAGGGACAGCCCCCGGGCGCAGTATTTT. Translated: CASSQFRDSPRAQYF.